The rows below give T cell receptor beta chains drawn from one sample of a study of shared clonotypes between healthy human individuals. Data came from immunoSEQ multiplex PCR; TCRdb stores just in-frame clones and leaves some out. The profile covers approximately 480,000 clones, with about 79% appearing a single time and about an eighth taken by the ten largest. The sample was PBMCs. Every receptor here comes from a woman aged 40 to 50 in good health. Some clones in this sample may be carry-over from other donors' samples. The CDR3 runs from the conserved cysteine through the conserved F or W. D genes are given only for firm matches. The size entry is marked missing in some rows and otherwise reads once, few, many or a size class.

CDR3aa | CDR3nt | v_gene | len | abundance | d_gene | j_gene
CSAPDQEKLFF | TGCAGTGCTCCTGACCAGGAAAAACTGTTTTTT | TRBV20-1 | 11 | few | NA | TRBJ1-4
CSVLGGLAVDEQFF | TGCAGCGTGCTGGGGGGACTAGCAGTAGATGAGCAGTTCTTC | TRBV29-1 | 14 | once | TRBD2 | TRBJ2-1
CASSGEFGDNEKLFF | TGTGCCAGCAGCGGAGAATTCGGAGACAATGAAAAACTGTTTTTT | TRBV2 | 15 | NA | NA | TRBJ1-4
CASSLQGARETQYF | TGTGCCAGCAGTTTACAGGGGGCGAGGGAGACCCAGTACTTC | TRBV28 | 14 | NA | TRBD1 | TRBJ2-5
CAWSARSRNTDTQYF | TGTGCCTGGAGTGCCAGATCAAGAAACACAGATACGCAGTATTTT | TRBV30 | 15 | NA | NA | TRBJ2-3
CASSLTGSNTEAFF | TGTGCCAGCAGCTTAACAGGATCGAACACTGAAGCTTTCTTT | TRBV11-2 | 14 | NA | NA | TRBJ1-1
CASSQGQGLGSPLHF | TGTGCCAGCAGTCAAGGACAGGGATTGGGTTCACCCCTCCACTTT | TRBV27 | 15 | once | TRBD1 | TRBJ1-6
CASRGGAGVADTQYF | TGTGCCAGCAGGGGGGGAGCGGGAGTGGCAGATACGCAGTATTTT | TRBV13 | 15 | NA | TRBD2 | TRBJ2-3
CASSRIGTSTDTQYF | TGTGCCAGCAGCCGTATCGGTACTAGCACAGATACGCAGTATTTT | TRBV7-3 | 15 | NA | NA | TRBJ2-3
CASSVEGTGELFF | TGTGCCAGCAGCGTAGAAGGGACCGGGGAGCTGTTTTTT | TRBV9 | 13 | NA | NA | TRBJ2-2
CASSLATGGFGNTEAFF | TGTGCCAGCAGCTTGGCTACAGGGGGCTTCGGGAACACTGAAGCTTTCTTT | TRBV5-8 | 17 | NA | TRBD1 | TRBJ1-1
CASSLGTSESYEQYF | TGTGCCAGCTCACTAGGGACTAGCGAATCCTACGAGCAGTACTTC | TRBV18 | 15 | NA | TRBD2 | TRBJ2-7
CAWSDRGSPLHF | TGTGCCTGGAGTGACAGGGGTTCACCCCTCCACTTT | TRBV30 | 12 | NA | TRBD1 | TRBJ1-6
CASVWSSGNSYEQYF | TGTGCTAGTGTTTGGAGTAGCGGGAACTCCTACGAGCAGTACTTC | TRBV12-5 | 15 | NA | TRBD2 | TRBJ2-7
CASSVGGTSRAEQYF | TGTGCCAGCAGCGTGGGCGGGACTAGTCGGGCAGAGCAGTACTTC | TRBV9 | 15 | NA | TRBD2 | TRBJ2-7
CATSRQRQRTGNTIYF | TGTGCCACCAGCAGACAAAGACAGCGTACTGGAAACACCATATATTTT | TRBV15 | 16 | NA | NA | TRBJ1-3
CASSLAPGAGEQYF | TGTGCCAGCAGCTTAGCTCCGGGAGCGGGGGAGCAGTACTTC | TRBV7-6 | 14 | NA | TRBD2 | TRBJ2-7
CASRQNTGELFF | TGTGCCAGTAGACAGAACACCGGGGAGCTGTTTTTT | TRBV19 | 12 | NA | NA | TRBJ2-2
CASKLAATYEQYF | TGTGCCAGCAAACTAGCGGCAACCTACGAGCAGTACTTC | TRBV11-2 | 13 | NA | TRBD2 | TRBJ2-7
CASSPPGLAGYNEQFF | TGTGCCAGCAGCCCACCCGGACTAGCGGGATACAATGAGCAGTTCTTC | TRBV7-9 | 16 | NA | TRBD2 | TRBJ2-1
CASSVGASGANVLTF | TGCGCCAGCAGCGTAGGGGCGTCTGGGGCCAACGTCCTGACTTTC | TRBV5-1 | 15 | NA | NA | TRBJ2-6
CASSPDRLNTEAFF | TGTGCCAGCAGCCCAGACAGACTGAACACTGAAGCTTTCTTT | TRBV11-2 | 14 | NA | NA | TRBJ1-1
CASSLGAGELFF | TGTGCTAGCAGCTTAGGGGCCGGGGAGCTGTTTTTT | TRBV7-7 | 12 | NA | NA | TRBJ2-2
CAISEGTSGRLFAGELFF | TGTGCCATCAGTGAGGGGACTAGCGGGAGACTGTTTGCCGGGGAGCTGTTTTTT | TRBV10-3 | 18 | NA | TRBD2 | TRBJ2-2
CASRQQGAGYTF | TGTGCCAGCAGACAGCAGGGGGCTGGCTACACCTTC | TRBV27 | 12 | once | TRBD1 | TRBJ1-2
CATSSFGSLEYNEQFF | TGTGCCACCAGCAGTTTTGGGAGCCTTGAATACAATGAGCAGTTCTTC | TRBV15 | 16 | NA | NA | TRBJ2-1
CASSLFGRPNTGELFF | TGTGCCAGTTCTTTGTTCGGGAGACCGAACACCGGGGAGCTGTTTTTT | TRBV19 | 16 | NA | NA | TRBJ2-2